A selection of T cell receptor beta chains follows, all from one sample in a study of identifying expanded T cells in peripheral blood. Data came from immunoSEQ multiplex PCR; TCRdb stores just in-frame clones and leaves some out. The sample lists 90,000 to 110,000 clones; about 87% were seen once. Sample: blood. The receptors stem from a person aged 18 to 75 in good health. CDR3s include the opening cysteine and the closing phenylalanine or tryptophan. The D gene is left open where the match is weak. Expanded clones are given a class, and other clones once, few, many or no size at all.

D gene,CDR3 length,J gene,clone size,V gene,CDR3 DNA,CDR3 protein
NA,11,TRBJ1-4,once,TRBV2,TGTGCCAGCAGCAGAGATGAAAAACTGTTTTTT,CASSRDEKLFF
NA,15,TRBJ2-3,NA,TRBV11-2,TGTGCCAGCAGCTTATTCCAGGGGCGCACAGATACGCAGTATTTT,CASSLFQGRTDTQYF
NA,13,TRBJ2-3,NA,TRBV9,TGTGCCAGCAGCGTAGATAAAAGGGATACGCAGTATTTT,CASSVDKRDTQYF
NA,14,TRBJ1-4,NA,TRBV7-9,TGTGCCAGCAGCGTCACAGGGTATAATGAAAAACTGTTTTTT,CASSVTGYNEKLFF
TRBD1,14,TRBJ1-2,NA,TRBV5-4,TGTGCCAGCAGCTCCGGGACAGCCCGGAATGGCTACACCTTC,CASSSGTARNGYTF
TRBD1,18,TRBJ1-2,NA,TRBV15,TGTGCCACCAGCAAAGAAACCGGGACAGGTTCTCTTTGGTATGGCTACACCTTC,CATSKETGTGSLWYGYTF
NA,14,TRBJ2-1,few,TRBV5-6,TGTGCCAGCAGCCTTCTCAGCTCCTACAATGAGCAGTTCTTC,CASSLLSSYNEQFF
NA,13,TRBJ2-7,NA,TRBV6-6,TGTGCCAGCAGTCGCGAAAGGGGTTCCGAGCAGTACTTC,CASSRERGSEQYF
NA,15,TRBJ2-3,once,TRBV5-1,TGCGCCAGCAGTCCGGGCGGGCAAGGCACAGATACGCAGTATTTT,CASSPGGQGTDTQYF
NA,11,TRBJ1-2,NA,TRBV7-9,TGTGCCAGCAGCTTATCCCATGGCTACACCTTC,CASSLSHGYTF
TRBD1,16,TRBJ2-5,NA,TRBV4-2,TGTGCCAGCAGCCAAGGAAGACAGGGAGCTCAAGAGACCCAGTACTTC,CASSQGRQGAQETQYF
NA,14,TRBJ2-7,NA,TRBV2,TGTGCCTCTAGCCAAGACCAGGGCCCTCGGGAGCAGTACTTC,CASSQDQGPREQYF
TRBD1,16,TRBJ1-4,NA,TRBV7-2,TGTGCCAGCAGCTTAGCCACCGGGACAGCTAATGAAAAACTGTTTTTT,CASSLATGTANEKLFF
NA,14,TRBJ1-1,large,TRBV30,TGTGCCTGGAGTACTCGAGGATCTGGCACTGAAGCTTTCTTT,CAWSTRGSGTEAFF
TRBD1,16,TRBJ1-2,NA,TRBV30,TGTGCCTGGACTTGGGGCCAGGGGGCGAATGTAAATGGCTACACCTTC,CAWTWGQGANVNGYTF
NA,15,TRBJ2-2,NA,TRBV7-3,TGTGCCAGCAGCTTAATCTCGTCGAACACCGGGGAGCTGTTTTTT,CASSLISSNTGELFF
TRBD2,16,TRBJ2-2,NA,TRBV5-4,TGTGCCAGCAGCTTGTATTCTAGCGGGAGTCCCGGGGAGCTGTTTTTT,CASSLYSSGSPGELFF
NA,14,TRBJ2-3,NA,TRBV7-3,TGTGCCAGCAGCCCTAACGGACGGACAGATACGCAGTATTTT,CASSPNGRTDTQYF
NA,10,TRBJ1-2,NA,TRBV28,TGTGCCAGCAGCTCTTATGGCTACACCTTC,CASSSYGYTF
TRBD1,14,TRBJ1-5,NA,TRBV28,TGTGCCAGCGATTCCGGGACAGGCGATCAGCCCCAGCATTTT,CASDSGTGDQPQHF
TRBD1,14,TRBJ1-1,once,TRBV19,TGTGCCAGTAGTACTGGGACAGTGAACACTGAAGCTTTCTTT,CASSTGTVNTEAFF
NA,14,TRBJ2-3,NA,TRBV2,TGTGCCAGCAGGAAGGACAGAAACCGAGATACGCAGTATTTT,CASRKDRNRDTQYF
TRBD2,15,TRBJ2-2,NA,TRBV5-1,TGCGCCAGCAGCTTTAGCGGGACGAACACCGGGGAGCTGTTTTTT,CASSFSGTNTGELFF
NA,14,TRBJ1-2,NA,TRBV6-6,TGTGCCAGCAGTTCGGACATTTTTAACTATGGCTACACCTTC,CASSSDIFNYGYTF
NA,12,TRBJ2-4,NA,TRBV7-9,TGTGCCAGCAGCGCAACGGGCTACATTCAGTACTTC,CASSATGYIQYF
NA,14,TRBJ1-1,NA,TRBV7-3,TGTGCCAGCAGCACCGGGGCGGGGAACACTGAAGCTTTCTTT,CASSTGAGNTEAFF
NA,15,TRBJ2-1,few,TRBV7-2,TGTGCCAGCAGCCACCCGGCCCTCTCTACAAATGAGCAGTTCTTC,CASSHPALSTNEQFF
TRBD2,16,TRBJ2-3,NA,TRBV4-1,TGCGCCAGCAGCTTGCTAGCGGGAGGGGGCACAGATACGCAGTATTTT,CASSLLAGGGTDTQYF
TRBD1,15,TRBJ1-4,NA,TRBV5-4,TGTGCCAGCAGCTCCGACAGGGCGGGAGATGAAAAACTGTTTTTT,CASSSDRAGDEKLFF
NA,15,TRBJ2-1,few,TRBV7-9,TGTGCCAGCAGCTTAGGTCAGGGTGTTTACAATGAGCAGTTCTTC,CASSLGQGVYNEQFF
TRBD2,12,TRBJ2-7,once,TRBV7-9,TGTGCCAGCACCTTACTAGCGGACGAGCAGTACTTC,CASTLLADEQYF
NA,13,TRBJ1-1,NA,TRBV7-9,TGTGCCAGCAGCGCGGACTCGAACACTGAAGCTTTCTTT,CASSADSNTEAFF
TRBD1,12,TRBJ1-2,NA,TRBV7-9,TGTGCCGGCGGGACAGCCGTCTATGGCTACACCTTC,CAGGTAVYGYTF
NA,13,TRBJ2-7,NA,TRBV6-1,TGTGCCAGCAGTGAAGCCCAGGTGGCCGAGCAGTACTTC,CASSEAQVAEQYF
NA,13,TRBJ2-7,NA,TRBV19,TGTGCCAGTAGTATAGGACACCGCTACGAGCAGTACTTC,CASSIGHRYEQYF
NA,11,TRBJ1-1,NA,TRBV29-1,TGCAGCGTTGACAAGACAGGTGAAGCTTTCTTT,CSVDKTGEAFF
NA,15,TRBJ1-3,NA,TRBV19,TGTGCCAGTAGTATGGAACGGATCTCTGGAAACACCATATATTTT,CASSMERISGNTIYF
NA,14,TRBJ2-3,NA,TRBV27,TGTGCCAGCAGTTTAGGGACCAACGCACGCACGCAGTATTTT,CASSLGTNARTQYF
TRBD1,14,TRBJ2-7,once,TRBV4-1,TGCGCCAGCAGCCGGGGACAGGGACCCTACGAGCAGTACTTC,CASSRGQGPYEQYF
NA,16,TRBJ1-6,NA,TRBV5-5,TGTGCCAGCAGCTCGTCAGGGGACTCCTATAATTCACCCCTCCACTTT,CASSSSGDSYNSPLHF
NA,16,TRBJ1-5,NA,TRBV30,TGTGCCTGGAGTGTAGACTTAACGTTTAGCAATCAGCCCCAGCATTTT,CAWSVDLTFSNQPQHF
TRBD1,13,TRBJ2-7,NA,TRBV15,TGTGCCACCAGGGGACAGGGCTCCTACGAGCAGTACTTC,CATRGQGSYEQYF
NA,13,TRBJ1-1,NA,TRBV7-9,TGTGCCAGCAGCCCCACAGGGAACACTGAAGCTTTCTTT,CASSPTGNTEAFF
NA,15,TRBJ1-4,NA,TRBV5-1,TGCGCCAGCAGCTTGGAGGGACGGTTTAATGAAAAACTGTTTTTT,CASSLEGRFNEKLFF
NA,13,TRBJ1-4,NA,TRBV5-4,TGTGCCAGCAGCTTTTTTTTGGGTGAAAAACTGTTTTTT,CASSFFLGEKLFF
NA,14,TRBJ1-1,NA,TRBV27,TGTGCCAGCAGGCGCTTCGGCGGGGGCACTGAAGCTTTCTTT,CASRRFGGGTEAFF
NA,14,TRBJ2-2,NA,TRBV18,TGTGCCAGCTCAACAGACAGTTTCACCGGGGAGCTGTTTTTT,CASSTDSFTGELFF
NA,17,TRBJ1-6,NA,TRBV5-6,TGTGCCAGCAGCTTGGCCGGGGCCAGCTCCTATAATTCACCCCTCCACTTT,CASSLAGASSYNSPLHF
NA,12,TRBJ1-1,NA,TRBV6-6,TGTGCCAGCAGCGGACAGCACACTGAAGCTTTCTTT,CASSGQHTEAFF
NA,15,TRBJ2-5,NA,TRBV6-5,TGTGCCAGCAGTTACTCGTACCTTGCGGGAGAGACCCAGTACTTC,CASSYSYLAGETQYF
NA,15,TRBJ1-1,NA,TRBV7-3,TGTGCCAGCAGCTTAAGTAACCGGGAGAACACTGAAGCTTTCTTT,CASSLSNRENTEAFF
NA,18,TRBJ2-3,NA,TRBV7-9,TGTGCCAGCAGCTTTGATTATTGGGGAACAGCCAGCACAGATACGCAGTATTTT,CASSFDYWGTASTDTQYF